The present TCR beta chain was sequenced within a study of blood T cell repertoires in COVID-19. Recruited during active infection, patients (from Seattle) were subsequently followed longitudinally. CDR1 is MNHEY and CDR2 is SVGAGI in the germline V gene. Deletions cut 6 bases from V and 5 bases from J, with 10 bases between. This CDR3 has 13 residues. In the authors' workflow: Quantification of nucleated cells was approximated via reference gene primer amplification. Generated by immunoSEQ multiplex PCR, the TCRdb table keeps only in-frame clones and is missing some. V, J and clone size are those of that table, while D and trimming were read from the DNA. The sample holds about 370,000 clones; 80% to 90% are singletons and the top ten take about 3%.

The V call is TRBV6-5, the J call TRBJ2-2; the D gene is possibly TRBD1 (6 bases). The sequence came from a woman aged 25 to 39 with COVID-19, enrolled during active disease. Input material: peripheral blood. CDR3 DNA sequence: TGTGCCAGCAGACCCGACAGGACCGGGGAGCTGTTTTTT. Protein sequence: CASRPDRTGELFF.